This TCR beta chain was retrieved from a study of shared clonotypes between healthy human individuals. Study-level findings and limits: Even with large depth, rarefaction showed that sorted-subset sequencing was incomplete. Blood was the sole source, and tissue repertoires probably differ.

Sequencing was performed with immunoSEQ multiplex PCR; in TCRdb, only in-frame clones are kept and a portion is missing. The data contain roughly 2.5 million clones, 90% to 95% of them seen just once; the ten biggest clones take up roughly 0.13%. Healthy adults negative for HIV, lacking recent acute infections or vaccinations, served as donors. This CDR3 comprises 15 residues. Germline CDR1 and CDR2: SGDLS and YYNGEE. V was pared by 1 base and J by 6 bases, with 5 bases of the junction left unmatched. A word on this clone: Its target is not known. Other DNA variants within this sample encode the same CDR3.

This receptor was obtained from a man aged 18 to 29 in good health. V is TRBV9 and J is TRBJ2-1, with TRBD2 matching over 9 bases. The sequenced material came from naive CD4+ T cells sorted from blood. Subset meaning: CD45RA+ positively selected. The CDR3 here is CASSVLAGGPNEQFF. In nucleotides, the CDR3 is TGTGCCAGCAGCGTACTCGCGGGAGGGCCCAATGAGCAGTTCTTC.